The 7 T cell receptor beta chains reported below all come from one sample, sequenced in a study of T cells in Graves' hyperthyroidism and ophthalmopathy. Regions amplified from RNA transcripts were the TCR beta CDR3 regions. TCR CDR3 underwent first-round RT-PCR with the HTBI primer set. One entry per CDR3 protein, called by TCRdb with MiXCR from the multiplex PCR reads. The sample contains a few hundred thousand distinct CDR3 sequences, under 60% of which appear only once. The sequencing sample was made of peripheral blood or thyroid tissue (not recorded which). These receptors came from a woman aged 18-30 years with Graves' hyperthyroidism.

This chain links TRBV19 with TRBJ1-1; D unclear. Trimming pared 9 bases from V and 2 bases from J, leaving 16 bases between. This CDR3 is built from 14 residues. Looked up from germline, CDR1 is LNHDA and CDR2 is SQIVND (reference sequence). The chain's CDR3 is CASKKTVSNTEAFF. The CDR3 nucleotides read TGTGCCAGCAAAAAGACGGTCTCTAACACTGAAGCTTTCTTT.

This clonotype has just a few counts. The V gene is TRBV19, the J gene TRBJ2-6; D ambiguous. Trimming left V 6 bases short and J 0 bases short, with 9 bases between. Germline loops: CDR1 LNHDA, CDR2 SQIVND (reference sequence). The CDR3 is made up of 15 amino acids. The CDR3 here is CASSDQSSGANVLTF. Here the CDR3 DNA reads TGTGCCAGTAGCGATCAGAGCTCTGGGGCCAACGTCCTGACTTTC.

The chain is built from TRBV5-5 and TRBJ1-2, with D uncertain. V lost 1 base and J lost 4, with 11 bases in between. The CDR3 runs 14 residues. CDR1 is SGHKS, CDR2 YYEKEE, per germline (reference sequence). This chain's CDR3 is CASSLKPLGYGYTF. CDR3 DNA: TGTGCCAGCAGCTTGAAGCCGCTTGGCTATGGCTACACCTTC.

In the case of this clonotype: Its ends do not fully match the called genes, so a read error is possible. This chain uses TRBV7-9 with TRBJ2-2, with D tentatively TRBD2 (6 bases). The CDR3 totals 15 residues. Germline V gene sequence: CDR1 SEHNR, CDR2 FQNEAQ (reference sequence). CDR3 sequence: CASSFGGTNTGEVFF. CDR3 nucleotide sequence: TGTGCCAGCAGTTTCGGGGGTACGAACACCGGGGAGGTGTTTTTT.

V gene TRBV15 combines with J gene TRBJ2-5, with 14 nucleotides matching TRBD2. The V segment lost 5 bases and the J segment 3 bases; nucleotides outside the gene matches: 2. Looked up from germline, CDR1 is LNHNV and CDR2 is YYDKDF (reference sequence). This CDR3 spans 15 amino acids. CDR3 bases: TGTGCCACCAGCTTGGGACTAGCGGGAGAAGAGACCCAGTACTTC. This codes for CATSLGLAGEETQYF. The full variable domain, with the rest looked up from reference TRBV15 and TRBJ2-5, is DAMVIQNPRYQVTQFGKPVTLSCSQTLNHNVMYWYQQKSSQAPKLLFHYYDKDFNNEADTPDNFQSRRPNTSFCFLDIRSPGLGDTAMYLCATSLGLAGEETQYFGPGTRLLVL.

This rearrangement joins TRBV7-9 to TRBJ1-4, with a possible D match to TRBD1 (6 bases). The CDR3 covers 16 residues. The germline V and J ends were trimmed by 3 bases and 5 bases, with 16 bases remaining between them. CDR1 is SEHNR, CDR2 FQNEAQ, per germline (reference sequence). DNA for the CDR3: TGTGCCAGCAGCTTGGCCACTGTGGGGGCAAATGAAAAACTGTTTTTT. It encodes CASSLATVGANEKLFF.

A word on this clonotype: A junction boundary mismatches the germline segment, possibly from a read error. The chain carries TRBV19 and TRBJ2-2; D is uncertain. The CDR3 runs to 14 residues. In germline, CDR1 is LNHDA, CDR2 SQIVND (reference sequence). The CDR3 region is CASSLEANTGELFF. The CDR3 DNA sequence: TGTGCCAGTAGTCTAGAAGCGAACACCGGGGAGCTGTTTTTT.